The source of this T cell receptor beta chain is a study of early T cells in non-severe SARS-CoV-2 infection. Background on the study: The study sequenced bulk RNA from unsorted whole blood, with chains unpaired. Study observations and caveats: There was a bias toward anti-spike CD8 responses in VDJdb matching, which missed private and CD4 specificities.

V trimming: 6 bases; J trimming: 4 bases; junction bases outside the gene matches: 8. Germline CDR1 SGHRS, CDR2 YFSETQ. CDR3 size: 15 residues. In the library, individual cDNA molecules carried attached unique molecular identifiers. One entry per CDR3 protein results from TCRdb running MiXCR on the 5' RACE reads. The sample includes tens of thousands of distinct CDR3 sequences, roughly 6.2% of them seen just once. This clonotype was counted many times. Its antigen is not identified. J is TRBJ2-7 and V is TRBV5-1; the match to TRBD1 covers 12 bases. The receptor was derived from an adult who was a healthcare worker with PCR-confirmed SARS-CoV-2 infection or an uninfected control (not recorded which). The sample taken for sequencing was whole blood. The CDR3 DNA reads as TGCGCCAGCACTCAGGGGACAGGGGGCTGGTACGAGCAGTACTTC. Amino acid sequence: CASTQGTGGWYEQYF.